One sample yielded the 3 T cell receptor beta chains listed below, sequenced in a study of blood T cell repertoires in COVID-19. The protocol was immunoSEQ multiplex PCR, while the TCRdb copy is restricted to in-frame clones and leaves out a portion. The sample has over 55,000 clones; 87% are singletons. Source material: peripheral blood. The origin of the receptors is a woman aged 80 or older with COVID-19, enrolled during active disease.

The CDR3 region is CASSSLATGNNQPQHF. In DNA, the CDR3 is TGTGCCAGCAGCTCACTGGCGACAGGGAACAATCAGCCCCAGCATTTT. The chain joins TRBV7-9 to TRBJ1-5; 7 positions agree with TRBD1. This CDR3 is built from 16 residues. J lost 3 bases, V lost 4 bases, and 9 bases had no gene match. CDR1 and CDR2 (germline): SEHNR, FQNEAQ (reference sequence).

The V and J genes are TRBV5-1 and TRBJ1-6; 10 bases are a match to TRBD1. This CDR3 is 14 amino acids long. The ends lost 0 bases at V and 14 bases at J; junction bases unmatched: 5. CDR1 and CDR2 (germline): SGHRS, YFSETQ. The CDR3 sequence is CASSLGGTGATLHF. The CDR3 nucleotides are TGCGCCAGCAGCTTGGGGGGGACAGGGGCGACCCTCCACTTT.

In nucleotides, the CDR3 is TGTGCCATCACTAGACAGGGGTCGGATGGCTACACCTTC. Translation gives CAITRQGSDGYTF. The genes are TRBV10-3 and TRBJ1-2; 8 positions agree with TRBD1. The CDR3 sequence is 13 residues long. The V gene's germline CDR1 is ENHRY and CDR2 SYGVKD. Germline trimming cut 7 bases from V and 6 bases from J; bases unmatched to any gene: 7.